One and the same sample provided the 18 T cell receptor beta chains below, sequenced in a study of blood T cell repertoires in COVID-19 (dated by TCRdb to the early 2020s). Library construction relied on the immunoSEQ multiplex PCR assay. Drawn from immuneACCESS, this table holds only the in-frame rearrangements with V and J called that TCRdb kept. Clones are partly lost; checked studies trace under half to an unresolved V gene and leave the rest unexplained. In this sample the table shows 260,000 or so clones, 88% of which occur a single time. In total, the top ten clones hold 1% to 1.5% of the sample. The specimen sequenced was PBMCs or T cells enriched from blood (not recorded which). The receptors derive from a woman in her thirties or forties with acute COVID-19.

In DNA form, the CDR3 reads TGTGCCAGCAGTTCTTTGAGGTCTGCATATGGCTACACCTTC. Protein product: CASSSLRSAYGYTF. V is TRBV28 and J is TRBJ1-2; D is ambiguous. Germline CDR1 is MDHEN and CDR2 is SYDVKM. The CDR3 totals 14 residues. The V and J ends lost 4 bases and 5 bases respectively, with 14 bases between them.

The gene calls are TRBV7-9 and TRBJ1-1; 7 bases are a match to TRBD1. Germline CDR1 SEHNR, CDR2 FQNEAQ (reference sequence). This CDR3 is 15 amino acids long. After removal of 2 bases from V and 4 bases from J, the junction contained 7 bases not matched to a gene. The CDR3 region is CASSLPAGGSTEAFF. The CDR3 region has the DNA TGTGCCAGCAGCTTACCCGCAGGGGGGAGCACTGAAGCTTTCTTT.

This clone occurred once. V gene TRBV25-1 combines with J gene TRBJ2-5; no firm D call. The germline V gene encodes CDR1 MGHDK and CDR2 SYGVNS. The ends were cut back, 5 bases at V and 2 bases at J, with 9 bases in the middle. CDR3 size: 13 residues. CDR3 sequence: CASSRQRQETQYF. CDR3 sequence (DNA): TGTGCCAGCAGTCGGCAGCGACAAGAGACCCAGTACTTC.

V and J are TRBV7-2 and TRBJ2-5; D perhaps matches TRBD2 (5 bases). The CDR3 covers 16 residues. Trimming took off 0 bases at V and 2 bases at J, with 13 bases between the two ends. Germline-derived CDR1 and CDR2 are SGHTA and FQGNSA. The chain's CDR3 is CASSLARTLGQETQYF. The CDR3 bases are TGTGCCAGCAGCTTAGCGCGGACTCTCGGGCAAGAGACCCAGTACTTC.

This chain connects TRBV11-3 to TRBJ2-1; D not resolved. Germline-derived CDR1 and CDR2 are SGHNT and YENEEA. Trimming left V 0 bases short and J 5 bases short, with 5 bases between. The CDR3 contains 13 residues. The DNA of the CDR3 is TGTGCCAGCAGCTTAGAGGCAGACAATGAGCAGTTCTTC. It specifies CASSLEADNEQFF.

The chain carries TRBV24-1 and TRBJ1-5, with a possible D match to TRBD1 (6 bases). Germline assignment: CDR1 KGHDR and CDR2 SFDVKD. V lost 4 bases and J 7 bases, leaving 22 bases between the germline ends. This CDR3 is 17 amino acids long. The CDR3 protein is CATSEKKNPGQPQPQHF. The CDR3 DNA reads TGTGCCACCAGTGAGAAAAAGAACCCGGGACAACCCCAGCCCCAGCATTTT.

The J gene is TRBJ2-5, the V gene TRBV6-2 or TRBV6-3; TRBD2 matches 13 bases. The CDR3 is 16 amino acids. Germline trimming cut 5 bases from V and 4 bases from J; bases unmatched to any gene: 7. Germline V gene lookup returns CDR1 MNHEY and CDR2 SVGEGT. CDR3 bases: TGTGCCAGCAGTACGAGGACTAGCGGGAGCCCAGAGACCCAGTACTTC. Protein sequence: CASSTRTSGSPETQYF.

The chain joins TRBV3-1 (or the pseudogene TRBV3-2) to TRBJ2-1, with D perhaps TRBD2 (5 bases). The CDR3 loop spans 15 amino acids. Between the trimmed V and J ends, which lost 1 base and 6 bases, there was a span of 13 bases. The germline V gene encodes CDR1 LGHDT and CDR2 YNNKEL (reference sequence). This CDR3 reads CASSQGRRGSNEQFF. The DNA for the CDR3 is TGTGCCAGCAGCCAAGGACGACGAGGGTCCAATGAGCAGTTCTTC.

The chain links TRBV3-1 (or the pseudogene TRBV3-2) to TRBJ1-4; tentatively, D is TRBD1 (5 bases). The CDR3 is 15 residues long. V gave up 3 bases and J gave up 5 bases, with 13 bases separating them. The germline V gene has CDR1 LGHDT and CDR2 YNNKEL (reference sequence). The CDR3 DNA is TGTGCCAGCAGCCATCCTAGACGGGGGAATGAAAAACTGTTTTTT. Protein: CASSHPRRGNEKLFF.

This chain links TRBV3-1 (or the pseudogene TRBV3-2) with TRBJ1-6, with 7 bases aligning to TRBD1. The J segment lost 10 bases and the V segment lost 3 bases, leaving 6 bases of the junction unmatched. Germline CDR1 is LGHDT and CDR2 is YNNKEL (reference sequence). The length of the CDR3 is 14 residues. CDR3 in DNA: TGTGCCAGCAGCCATGAGGGGGCAGAGTCACCCCTCCACTTT. Encoded protein: CASSHEGAESPLHF.

This chain connects TRBV11-2 to TRBJ2-7, with D maybe TRBD2 (6 bases). CDR1 and CDR2 from the germline V gene are SGHAT and FQNNGV. Deletions cut 5 bases from V and 0 bases from J, with 20 bases between. The CDR3 length is 17 residues. CDR3 coding DNA: TGTGCCAGCAGCCTAAACCTCGGGAGACTAGACTCCTACGAGCAGTACTTC. It specifies CASSLNLGRLDSYEQYF.

The V call is TRBV19, the J call TRBJ2-1; TRBD2 matches at 13 bases. Losses at the gene ends were 5 bases for V and 12 bases for J; bases not matched to a gene: 10. Germline CDR1 is LNHDA and CDR2 is SQIVND (reference sequence). There are 15 residues in the CDR3. In DNA, the CDR3 is TGTGCCAGTAGTCGGACTAGCGGGGGCTTGCTTGGGCAGTTCTTC. This encodes CASSRTSGGLLGQFF.

The chain is built from TRBV28 and TRBJ1-5; D is possibly TRBD1 (6 bases). Germline values: CDR1 MDHEN, CDR2 SYDVKM. Trimming shortened V by 7 bases and J by 0 bases, and 19 bases separated the two germline ends. The CDR3 has 17 residues. In nucleotides, the CDR3 is TGTGCCAGCACCCAGACCGGGGGGCTTGGTAGCAATCAGCCCCAGCATTTT. Its translation is CASTQTGGLGSNQPQHF.

V is TRBV6-5 and J is TRBJ2-5; D may be TRBD1 (6 bases). Trimming removed 4 bases from V and 3 bases from J, with 9 bases in between. CDR1 and CDR2 (germline): MNHEY, SVGAGI. CDR3 length: 13 residues. This CDR3 reads CASSWTVKETQYF. Written as DNA, the CDR3 is TGTGCCAGCAGTTGGACAGTTAAAGAGACCCAGTACTTC.

V is TRBV27 and J is TRBJ2-1; 10 nucleotides agree with TRBD2. The V segment lost 5 bases and the J segment 7 bases; nucleotides outside the gene matches: 11. The germline V gene has CDR1 MNHEY and CDR2 SMNVEV (reference sequence). CDR3 length: 16 residues. The CDR3 bases are TGTGCCAGCAGTAAGAGCGGGAGGGCTTTTGCGAATGAGCAGTTCTTC. This gives the protein CASSKSGRAFANEQFF.

The chain has TRBV6-5 and TRBJ1-5, with 10 nucleotides matching TRBD1. The CDR3 contains 14 residues. Trimming cost V 7 bases and J 7 bases; bases outside gene matches: 7. Germline V gene sequence: CDR1 MNHEY, CDR2 SVGAGI. This chain's CDR3 is CASTSGTGVQPQHF. CDR3 bases: TGTGCCAGCACGAGCGGGACAGGGGTCCAGCCCCAGCATTTT.

The chain employs TRBV2 and TRBJ2-3; D is uncertain. Germline CDR1 and CDR2: SNHLY and FYNNEI. The V end was cut by 8 bases, the J end by 0 bases, with 12 bases between. The CDR3 contains 14 residues. CDR3 residues: CASSLEVSTDTQYF. In nucleotides, the CDR3 is TGTGCCAGCTCCCTTGAGGTTAGCACAGATACGCAGTATTTT.

This clone appeared a single time. The genes are TRBV2 and TRBJ1-4, with 10 nucleotides matching TRBD1. Germline assignment: CDR1 SNHLY and CDR2 FYNNEI. After removal of 4 bases from V and 5 bases from J, the junction contained 1 base not matched to a gene. This CDR3 spans 14 amino acids. The CDR3 DNA reads as TGTGCCAGCAGTGGGACAGGGGGGAATGAAAAACTGTTTTTT. This translates into CASSGTGGNEKLFF.